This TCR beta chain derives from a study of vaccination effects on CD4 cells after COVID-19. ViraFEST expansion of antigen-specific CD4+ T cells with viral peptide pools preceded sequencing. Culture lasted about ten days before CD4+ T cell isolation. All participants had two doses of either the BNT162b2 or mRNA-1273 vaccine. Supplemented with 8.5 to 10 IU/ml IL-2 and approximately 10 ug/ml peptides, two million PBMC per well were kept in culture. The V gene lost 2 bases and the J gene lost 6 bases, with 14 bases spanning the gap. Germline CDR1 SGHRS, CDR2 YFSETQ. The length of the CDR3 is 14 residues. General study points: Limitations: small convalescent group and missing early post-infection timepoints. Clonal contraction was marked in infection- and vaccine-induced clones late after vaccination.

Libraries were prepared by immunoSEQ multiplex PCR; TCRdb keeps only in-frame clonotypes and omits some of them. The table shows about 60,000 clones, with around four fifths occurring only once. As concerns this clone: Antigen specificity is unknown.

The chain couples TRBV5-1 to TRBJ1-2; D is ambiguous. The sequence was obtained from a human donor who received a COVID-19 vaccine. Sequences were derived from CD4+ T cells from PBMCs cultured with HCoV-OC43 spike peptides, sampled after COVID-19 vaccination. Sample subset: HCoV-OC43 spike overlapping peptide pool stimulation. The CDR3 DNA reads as TGCGCCAGCAGCTTCCAGAGATCCGAGGATGGCTACACCTTC. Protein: CASSFQRSEDGYTF.